This paragraph covers one T cell receptor (beta chain) sequence. Antigen unknown. Researchers prepared the TCRbeta library using unique molecular identifiers, the study reports. TCRdb used MiXCR to reprocess the PCR reads, holding one entry per CDR3 protein. The sample lists about 580,000 distinct CDR3 sequences, more than 20% occurring once. The sample belongs to a study of T-cell reconstitution after alpha-beta-depleted transplantation in children. General study findings and limits: Recipient T cells and thymic progenitors that survived were the source of the high TCRbeta diversity seen at day 60 in some patients. Newly generated T cells supplied most T-cell counts and diversity one year post-transplant.

The sample was PBMCs, mostly from graft donor cells, taken 360 days after TCRalphabeta/CD19-depleted stem cell transplant. This clonotype was sampled from a boy in the first two years of life who had a stem cell transplant for acute myeloid leukemia, so the T cells may come from the graft donor.

In DNA, the CDR3 is TGTGCCATCAGCGAGCCGGATGTCAAAAACATTCAGTACTTC. It specifies CAISEPDVKNIQYF. The chain couples TRBV10-3 to TRBJ2-4; D unclear. Germline CDR1 is ENHRY and CDR2 is SYGVKD. V dropped 6 bases and J dropped 3 bases, with 12 bases sitting between them. CDR3 length: 14 residues.